The 2 T cell receptor beta chains below come from one sample, sequenced in a study of CD8 T cells in Susac syndrome. With random hexamers, roughly 0.45 to 1 ug RNA was reverse transcribed. TCRdb processed the immunoSEQ multiplex PCR reads anew with MiXCR; each CDR3 protein has one entry. In the table there are 150,000 to 200,000 distinct CDR3 sequences, around 93% of which are singletons. The sequencing sample was made of CD4+ T cells from PBMCs. These receptors were obtained from a human donor in good health.

The chain has TRBV5-1 and TRBJ2-5, with TRBD2 matching 8 bases. The CDR3 sequence is 15 residues long. J lost 1 base, V lost 1 base, and 3 bases had no gene match. Germline V gene data show CDR1 as SGHRS and CDR2 as YFSETQ. The CDR3 DNA reads TGCGCCAGCAGCTTGCGGAGCGGGGGCCAAGAGACCCAGTACTTC. It specifies CASSLRSGGQETQYF.

This rearrangement joins TRBV3-1 to TRBJ1-2; 7 bases are a match to TRBD1. The CDR3 runs to 13 residues. Germline V gene lookup returns CDR1 LGHDT and CDR2 YNNKEL (reference sequence). V lost 3 bases, J lost 3 bases, and 1 base stayed unmatched. CDR3 loop: CASSQGTDYGYTF. The CDR3 DNA sequence: TGTGCCAGCAGCCAGGGGACAGACTATGGCTACACCTTC.